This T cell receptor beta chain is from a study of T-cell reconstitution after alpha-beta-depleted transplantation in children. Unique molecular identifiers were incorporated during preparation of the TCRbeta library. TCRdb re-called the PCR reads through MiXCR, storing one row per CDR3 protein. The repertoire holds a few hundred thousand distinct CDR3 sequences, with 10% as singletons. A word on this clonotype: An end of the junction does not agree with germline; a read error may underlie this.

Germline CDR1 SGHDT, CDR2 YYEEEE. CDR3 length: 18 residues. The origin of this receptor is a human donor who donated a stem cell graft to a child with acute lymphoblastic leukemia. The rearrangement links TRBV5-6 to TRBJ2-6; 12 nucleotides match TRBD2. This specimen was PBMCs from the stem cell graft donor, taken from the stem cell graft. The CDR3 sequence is CASSPNLAGGPRANGLTF. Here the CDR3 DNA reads TGTGCCAGCAGCCCCAATCTAGCGGGAGGGCCTAGGGCCAACGGCCTGACTTTC.